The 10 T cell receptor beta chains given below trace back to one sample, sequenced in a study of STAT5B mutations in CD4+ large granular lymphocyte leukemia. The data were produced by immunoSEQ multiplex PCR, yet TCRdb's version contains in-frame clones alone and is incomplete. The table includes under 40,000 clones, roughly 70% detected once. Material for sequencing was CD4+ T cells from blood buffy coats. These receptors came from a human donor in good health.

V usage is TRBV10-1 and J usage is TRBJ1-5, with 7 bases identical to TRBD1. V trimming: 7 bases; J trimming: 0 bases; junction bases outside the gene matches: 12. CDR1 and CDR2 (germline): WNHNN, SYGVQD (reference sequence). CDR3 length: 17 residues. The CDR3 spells CASKPPQGEYSNQPQHF. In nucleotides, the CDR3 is TGCGCCAGCAAACCCCCGCAGGGGGAATATAGCAATCAGCCCCAGCATTTT.

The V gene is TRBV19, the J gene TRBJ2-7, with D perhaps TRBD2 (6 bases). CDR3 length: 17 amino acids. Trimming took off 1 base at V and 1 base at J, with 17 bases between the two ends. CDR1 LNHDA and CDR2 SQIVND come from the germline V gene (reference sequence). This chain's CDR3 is CASSIGRRGTASYEQYF. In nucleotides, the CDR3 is TGTGCCAGTAGTATAGGGAGGCGGGGAACTGCATCCTACGAGCAGTACTTC.

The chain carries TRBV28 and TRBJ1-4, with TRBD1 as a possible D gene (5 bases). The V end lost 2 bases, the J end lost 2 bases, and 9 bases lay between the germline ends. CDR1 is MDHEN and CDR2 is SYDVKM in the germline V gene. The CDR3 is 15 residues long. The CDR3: CASSLQGPTNEKLFF. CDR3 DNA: TGTGCCAGCAGTTTACAGGGTCCTACTAATGAAAAACTGTTTTTT.

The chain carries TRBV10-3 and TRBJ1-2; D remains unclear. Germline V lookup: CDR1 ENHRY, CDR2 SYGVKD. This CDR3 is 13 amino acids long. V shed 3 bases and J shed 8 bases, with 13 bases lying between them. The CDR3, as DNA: TGTGCCATCAGTGAAGACGTCTCGGAGGGCTACACCTTC. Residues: CAISEDVSEGYTF.

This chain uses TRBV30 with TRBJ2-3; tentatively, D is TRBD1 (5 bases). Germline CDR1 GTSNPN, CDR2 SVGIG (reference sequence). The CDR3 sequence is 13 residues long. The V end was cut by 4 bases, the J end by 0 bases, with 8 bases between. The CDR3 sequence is CAWNGQSTDTQYF. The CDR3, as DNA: TGTGCCTGGAATGGACAAAGCACAGATACGCAGTATTTT.

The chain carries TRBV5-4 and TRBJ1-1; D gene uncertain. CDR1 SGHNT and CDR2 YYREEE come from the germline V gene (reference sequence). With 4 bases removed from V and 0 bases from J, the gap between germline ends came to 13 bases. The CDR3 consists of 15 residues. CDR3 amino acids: CASSQLGLLNTEAFF. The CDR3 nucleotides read TGTGCCAGCAGCCAACTAGGACTACTGAACACTGAAGCTTTCTTT.

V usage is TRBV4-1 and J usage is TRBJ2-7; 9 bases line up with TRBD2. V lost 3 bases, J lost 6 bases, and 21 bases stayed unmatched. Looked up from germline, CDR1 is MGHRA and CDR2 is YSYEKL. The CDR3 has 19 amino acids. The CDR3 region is CASSHLFPPVPQRGVEQYF. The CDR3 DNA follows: TGCGCCAGCAGCCATCTCTTCCCCCCAGTGCCCCAGCGGGGGGTCGAGCAGTACTTC.

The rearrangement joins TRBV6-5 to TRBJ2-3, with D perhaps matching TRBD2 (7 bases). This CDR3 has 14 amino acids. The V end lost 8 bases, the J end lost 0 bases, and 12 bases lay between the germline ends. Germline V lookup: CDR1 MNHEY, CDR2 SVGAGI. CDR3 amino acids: CASGGGPSTDTQYF. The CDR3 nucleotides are TGTGCCAGCGGCGGGGGCCCTAGCACAGATACGCAGTATTTT.

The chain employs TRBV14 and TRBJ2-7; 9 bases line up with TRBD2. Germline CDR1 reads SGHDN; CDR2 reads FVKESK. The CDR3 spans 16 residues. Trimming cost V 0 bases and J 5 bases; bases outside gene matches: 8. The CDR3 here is CASSQDHLAGFDEQYF. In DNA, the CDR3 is TGTGCCAGCAGCCAAGACCATCTAGCGGGGTTCGACGAGCAGTACTTC.

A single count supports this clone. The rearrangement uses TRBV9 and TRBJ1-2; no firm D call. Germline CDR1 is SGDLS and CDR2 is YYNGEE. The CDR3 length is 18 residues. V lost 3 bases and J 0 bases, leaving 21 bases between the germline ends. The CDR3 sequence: CASSARRTEPQTNYGYTF. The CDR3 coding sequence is TGTGCCAGCAGCGCCCGTCGTACGGAACCACAAACTAACTATGGCTACACCTTC.